This entry lists 5 T cell receptor beta chains sequenced from one sample in a study of shared clonotypes between healthy human individuals. Data came from immunoSEQ multiplex PCR; TCRdb stores just in-frame clones and leaves some out. The sample carries 900,000 to 1,200,000 clones, about 80% recorded once. Material: memory CD4+ T cells from PBMCs. Documented subset: CD45RA-negative fraction. The source of these receptors is a man aged 18-30 years in good health. Some clones in this sample may be carry-over from other donors' samples.

This clone came up once. This chain connects TRBV20-1 to TRBJ2-1; D is unresolved. The CDR3 runs to 11 residues. Germline CDR1 and CDR2: DFQATT and SNEGSKA (reference sequence). Trimming removed 3 bases from V and 3 bases from J, with 3 bases in between. DNA of the CDR3: TGCAGTGCTAGGTACTACAATGAGCAGTTCTTC. Translating it yields CSARYYNEQFF.

The V call is TRBV4-1, the J call TRBJ1-4; D is unresolved. Germline loops: CDR1 MGHRA, CDR2 YSYEKL. The CDR3 contains 16 residues. V was trimmed by 2 bases and J by 7 bases, leaving 17 bases between them. The DNA for the CDR3 is TGCGCCAGCAGCCAACACATGTTGGCGGAGGGTGAAAAACTGTTTTTT. It yields the protein CASSQHMLAEGEKLFF.

This clone was counted once. The chain uses TRBV2 and TRBJ2-2; D is unclear. V lost 9 bases to trimming and J lost 0 bases, with 8 bases between them. The CDR3 has 13 amino acids. CDR1 and CDR2 (germline): SNHLY, FYNNEI. The CDR3 nucleotides read TGTGCCAGTCAGCGTACGAACACCGGGGAGCTGTTTTTT. Translated: CASQRTNTGELFF.

The V and J genes are TRBV6-1 and TRBJ2-2; unclear D gene. Trimming pared 3 bases from V and 6 bases from J, leaving 8 bases between. Germline assignment: CDR1 MNHNS and CDR2 SASEGT. The length of the CDR3 is 13 residues. CDR3 bases: TGTGCCAGCAGTGAGCTATCCTCCGGGGAGCTGTTTTTT. Translating gives CASSELSSGELFF.

V is TRBV4-1 and J is TRBJ1-1; D is unresolved. Trimming cost V 0 bases and J 3 bases, with 11 bases left between them. The CDR3 spans 15 residues. The germline gives CDR1 MGHRA, CDR2 YSYEKL. CDR3: CASSQETLMDTEAFF. The CDR3 DNA reads TGCGCCAGCAGCCAAGAGACCCTAATGGACACTGAAGCTTTCTTT.